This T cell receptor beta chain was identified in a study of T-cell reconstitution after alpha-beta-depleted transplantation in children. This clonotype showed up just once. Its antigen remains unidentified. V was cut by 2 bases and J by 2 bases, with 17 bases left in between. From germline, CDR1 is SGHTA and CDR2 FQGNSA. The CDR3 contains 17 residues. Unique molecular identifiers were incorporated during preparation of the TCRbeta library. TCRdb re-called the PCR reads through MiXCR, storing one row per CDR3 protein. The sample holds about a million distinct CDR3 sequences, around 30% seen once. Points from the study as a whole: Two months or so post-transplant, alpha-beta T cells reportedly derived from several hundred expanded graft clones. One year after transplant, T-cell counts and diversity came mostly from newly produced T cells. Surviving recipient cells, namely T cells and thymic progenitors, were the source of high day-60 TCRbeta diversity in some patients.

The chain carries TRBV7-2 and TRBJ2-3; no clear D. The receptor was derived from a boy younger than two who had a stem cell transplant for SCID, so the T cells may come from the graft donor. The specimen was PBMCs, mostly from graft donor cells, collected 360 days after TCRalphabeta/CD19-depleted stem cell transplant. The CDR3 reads CASSLYGPRKLTDTQYF. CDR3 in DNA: TGTGCCAGCAGCTTATACGGGCCCCGAAAACTCACAGATACGCAGTATTTT.